A selection of T cell receptor beta chains follows, all from one sample in a study of cytomegalovirus exposure and HLA in healthy donors. Assay used: immunoSEQ multiplex PCR; TCRdb lists only in-frame clones, some missing. The sample gives more than 95,000 clones, 60% to 85% of which show up once; more than 1.5% is in the top ten. Source material: PBMCs. These receptors came from a man aged 50-60 years in good health and CMV-seronegative. The CDR3 runs from the conserved cysteine through the conserved F or W. Each record gives: clone size, D gene, J gene, V gene, CDR3 protein, CDR3 DNA. The D gene is left open where the match is weak. Only part of the rows carry a size: once, few, many, or a class if the clone is expanded.

.,.,TRBJ2-2,TRBV2,CASIWGDTGELFF,TGTGCCAGCATATGGGGGGACACCGGGGAGCTGTTTTTT
.,TRBD1,TRBJ2-7,TRBV5-1,CASSLAPGQGYEQYF,TGCGCCAGCAGCTTGGCCCCGGGACAGGGTTACGAGCAGTACTTC
.,.,TRBJ2-1,TRBV9,CASSSLNEQFF,TGTGCCAGCAGCTCCCTCAATGAGCAGTTCTTC
.,.,TRBJ1-1,TRBV7-3,CASSLNPGQLNTEAFF,TGTGCCAGCAGCTTAAACCCCGGACAGCTGAACACTGAAGCTTTCTTT
.,TRBD1,TRBJ2-3,TRBV5-1,CASINRGFADTQYF,TGCGCCAGCATTAACAGGGGTTTCGCAGATACGCAGTATTTT
few,TRBD2,TRBJ2-3,TRBV2,CASLTSGVGTDTQYF,TGTGCCAGCCTCACTAGCGGGGTAGGCACAGATACGCAGTATTTT
.,.,TRBJ1-4,TRBV4-2,CASSLTGQYEKLFF,TGTGCCAGCAGCCTAACAGGACAGTACGAAAAACTGTTTTTT
.,.,TRBJ2-1,TRBV5-1,CASSLGQYNEQFF,TGCGCCAGCAGCTTGGGGCAGTACAATGAGCAGTTCTTC
few,TRBD1,TRBJ2-1,TRBV11-1,CASSQGGGQGAYNEQFF,TGTGCCAGCAGCCAGGGGGGGGGACAGGGGGCCTACAATGAGCAGTTCTTC
once,TRBD1,TRBJ1-2,TRBV5-1,CASSLRPGTGERDGYTF,TGCGCCAGCAGCCTGCGTCCCGGGACAGGGGAGAGGGATGGCTACACCTTC
.,.,TRBJ1-3,TRBV2,CASRGGSSGTGNTIYF,TGTGCCAGCAGGGGGGGTTCTTCCGGCACTGGAAACACCATATATTTT
.,.,TRBJ2-1,TRBV5-1,CASSYRTRYNEQFF,TGCGCCAGCAGCTACCGGACAAGATACAATGAGCAGTTCTTC
.,.,TRBJ2-7,TRBV5-1,CASSFSTLSYEQYF,TGCGCCAGCAGCTTTTCGACTCTATCCTACGAGCAGTACTTC
.,.,TRBJ1-1,TRBV7-2,CASSLAGGVNTEAFF,TGTGCCAGCAGCTTAGCGGGAGGGGTGAACACTGAAGCTTTCTTT
.,TRBD2,TRBJ2-5,TRBV4-1,CASSQDQRGGSGQETQYF,TGCGCCAGCAGCCAAGATCAACGGGGGGGTTCTGGGCAAGAGACCCAGTACTTC
.,.,TRBJ1-1,TRBV7-2,CASSPQGRRTEAFF,TGTGCCAGCAGCCCCCAGGGGAGACGGACTGAAGCTTTCTTT
few,.,TRBJ1-1,TRBV29-1,CSAQAGAGEAFF,TGCAGCGCCCAAGCGGGGGCCGGTGAAGCTTTCTTT
.,.,TRBJ2-7,TRBV7-3,CASSLTGVNSYEQYF,TGTGCCAGCAGCTTAACAGGGGTCAACTCCTACGAGCAGTACTTC
few,TRBD2,TRBJ2-5,TRBV14,CASSRLAGQETQYF,TGTGCCAGCAGCCGGCTAGCGGGACAAGAGACCCAGTACTTC
.,.,TRBJ1-3,TRBV5-4,CASSQSGGGDTIYF,TGTGCCAGCAGCCAGAGTGGCGGGGGGGACACCATATATTTT
.,.,TRBJ1-4,TRBV6-1,CASSEDGVVAGGEKLFF,TGTGCCAGCAGTGAAGATGGGGTGGTTGCGGGTGGGGAAAAACTGTTTTTT
.,.,TRBJ2-5,TRBV7-9,CASTNRETQYF,TGTGCCAGCACAAACCGGGAGACCCAGTACTTC
.,.,TRBJ1-1,TRBV6-5,CASTLAGPNTEAFF,TGTGCCAGCACCCTAGCCGGCCCGAACACTGAAGCTTTCTTT
.,TRBD2,TRBJ2-3,TRBV5-1,CASSGASGGPPYSTDTQYF,TGCGCCAGCAGCGGAGCTAGCGGGGGCCCCCCTTATAGCACAGATACGCAGTATTTT
.,.,TRBJ1-6,TRBV5-1,CASSGGGSYNSPLHF,TGCGCCAGCAGCGGCGGGGGTTCCTATAATTCACCCCTCCACTTT
few,.,TRBJ2-7,TRBV30,CAWSHSYEQYF,TGTGCCTGGAGCCATTCCTACGAGCAGTACTTC
.,.,TRBJ2-1,TRBV7-3,CASSLTLGRGNNEQFF,TGTGCCAGCAGCTTAACGTTGGGCAGGGGAAACAATGAGCAGTTCTTC
.,.,TRBJ2-5,TRBV14,CASSPPVQHTRQETQYF,TGTGCCAGCAGCCCCCCAGTACAGCACACGAGACAAGAGACCCAGTACTTC
many,TRBD2,TRBJ2-1,TRBV4-1,CASSQDSPTSGGINEQFF,TGCGCCAGCAGCCAAGATTCCCCGACTAGCGGGGGGATCAATGAGCAGTTCTTC
.,TRBD2,TRBJ2-3,TRBV7-9,CASSPGRASTDTQYF,TGTGCCAGCAGCCCCGGGAGGGCTAGCACAGATACGCAGTATTTT
.,TRBD1,TRBJ1-5,TRBV7-9,CASSLDREIYSNQPQHF,TGTGCCAGCAGCCTTGACAGGGAAATATATAGCAATCAGCCCCAGCATTTT
.,TRBD1,TRBJ2-5,TRBV10-3,CAISTTGDGETQYF,TGTGCCATCAGTACGACAGGGGATGGGGAGACCCAGTACTTC
.,.,TRBJ1-2,TRBV28,CASRSGFIDYGYTF,TGTGCCAGCAGATCCGGGTTTATCGACTATGGCTACACCTTC
.,.,TRBJ1-3,TRBV18,CASSNQEGNTIYF,TGTGCCAGCTCAAATCAGGAGGGGAACACCATATATTTT
.,TRBD1,TRBJ2-5,TRBV23-1,CASNRDSQETQYF,TGCGCCAGCAATCGGGACAGCCAAGAGACCCAGTACTTC
.,.,TRBJ1-6,TRBV10-3,CAISYLENSPLHF,TGTGCCATCAGCTACCTAGAGAATTCACCCCTCCACTTT
.,.,TRBJ2-1,TRBV5-1,CASSLVPGKVDEQFF,TGCGCCAGCAGCTTGGTGCCAGGGAAAGTCGATGAGCAGTTCTTC
few,TRBD1,TRBJ1-4,TRBV2,CASSPGQGYFGVDEKLFF,TGTGCCAGCAGCCCGGGACAGGGCTATTTTGGGGTCGATGAAAAACTGTTTTTT
.,.,TRBJ2-5,TRBV7-7,CASSRGRLVRQETQYF,TGTGCCAGCAGCAGGGGCCGACTAGTCCGCCAAGAGACCCAGTACTTC
.,.,TRBJ2-7,TRBV27,CASRPTYSSRHYEQYF,TGTGCCAGCAGGCCTACTTATAGCTCGAGGCACTACGAGCAGTACTTC
.,.,TRBJ1-1,TRBV5-4,CASSLSREMNTEAFF,TGTGCCAGCAGCTTGTCACGGGAAATGAACACTGAAGCTTTCTTT